This TCR beta chain is from a study of graft-versus-host responses after intestinal transplantation. In the case of this clone: Its cognate antigen is unknown.

Only in-frame clones appear in the TCRdb table, and some are missing; sequencing was by immunoSEQ multiplex PCR. The repertoire holds around 100,000 clones, with roughly 91% as singletons. This CDR3 is 16 amino acids long. Germline lookup yields CDR1 SGHRS and CDR2 YFSETQ. The V and J ends lost 0 bases and 2 bases, in that order; junction bases with no gene match: 5. The TCR was taken from a human donor who was the organ donor for an intestinal transplant. The chain links TRBV5-1 to TRBJ1-3; 7 nucleotides align to TRBD1. The sample in question was unstimulated CD4+ T cells sorted from spleen or lymph node cells, obtained before transplant. CDR3 sequence (DNA): TGCGCCAGCAGCTTGGGGGCTACAGGGGCTGGAAACACCATATATTTT. This codes for CASSLGATGAGNTIYF. Complete variable domain (other parts from reference TRBV5-1 and TRBJ1-3): KAGVTQTPRYLIKTRGQQVTLSCSPISGHRSVSWYQQTPGQGLQFLFEYFSETQRNKGNFPGRFSGRQFSNSRSEMNVSTLELGDSALYLCASSLGATGAGNTIYFGEGSWLTVV.